This is a list of T cell receptor beta chains from one sample in a study of blood T cell repertoires in COVID-19. TCRdb keeps only in-frame clones here, not all; method: immunoSEQ multiplex PCR. Among some 200,000 clones listed, around 82% were seen once. Sequencing was performed on peripheral blood. These receptors all stem from a woman aged 30 to 39 who had recovered from COVID-19. Both conserved end residues are part of each CDR3. The order of the fields is D gene, V gene, J gene, clone size, CDR3 protein, CDR3 DNA. D genes are given only for firm matches. Some rows mark clone size as missing; the rest say once, few, many or name a class of expanded clone.

D: -; V: TRBV11-2; J: TRBJ1-2; size: once; CDR3: CASSSGGFGYTF; DNA: TGTGCCAGCAGCTCCGGGGGGTTTGGCTACACCTTC
D: TRBD1; V: TRBV24-1; J: TRBJ2-1; size: few; CDR3: CATSEPGQGYNEQFF; DNA: TGTGCCACCAGTGAGCCTGGACAGGGCTACAATGAGCAGTTCTTC
D: -; V: TRBV7-3; J: TRBJ1-2; size: once; CDR3: CASSLEQGRGYTF; DNA: TGTGCCAGCAGCTTGGAGCAGGGCCGTGGCTACACCTTC
D: -; V: TRBV27; J: TRBJ1-5; size: -; CDR3: CASSPSSNQPQHF; DNA: TGTGCCAGCAGTCCCTCTAGCAATCAGCCCCAGCATTTT
D: -; V: TRBV6-2/TRBV6-3; J: TRBJ1-6; size: -; CDR3: CASSPVEGSYNSPLHF; DNA: TGTGCCAGCAGCCCTGTTGAGGGCTCCTATAATTCACCCCTCCACTTT
D: TRBD2; V: TRBV28; J: TRBJ2-3; size: -; CDR3: CASSQGLAFDTQYF; DNA: TGTGCCAGCAGCCAAGGACTAGCGTTCGATACGCAGTATTTT
D: TRBD1; V: TRBV5-1; J: TRBJ2-4; size: -; CDR3: CASSQGQGASIQYF; DNA: TGCGCCAGCAGCCAGGGACAGGGGGCCAGCATTCAGTACTTC
D: TRBD2; V: TRBV5-4; J: TRBJ2-3; size: -; CDR3: CASSLAASGRQRDTQYF; DNA: TGTGCCAGCAGCTTGGCGGCTAGCGGGAGACAGAGAGATACGCAGTATTTT
D: -; V: TRBV23-1; J: TRBJ1-5; size: once; CDR3: CASSRPTTRDGPSQPQHF; DNA: TGCGCCAGCAGTCGTCCCACCACGCGGGATGGGCCCAGTCAGCCCCAGCATTTT
D: TRBD1; V: TRBV9; J: TRBJ2-7; size: -; CDR3: CASTTGTGGREQYF; DNA: TGTGCCAGCACGACCGGGACAGGGGGTCGCGAGCAGTACTTC
D: -; V: TRBV7-9; J: TRBJ2-2; size: few; CDR3: CASSTQGFTGELFF; DNA: TGTGCCAGCAGCACCCAGGGATTCACCGGGGAGCTGTTTTTT
D: -; V: TRBV28; J: TRBJ1-1; size: -; CDR3: CASTAGAMNTEAFF; DNA: TGTGCCAGCACGGCAGGGGCTATGAACACTGAAGCTTTCTTT
D: TRBD1; V: TRBV28; J: TRBJ2-7; size: -; CDR3: CASSRYAAGGNEQYF; DNA: TGTGCCAGCAGTCGGTACGCGGCAGGGGGCAACGAGCAGTACTTC
D: TRBD1; V: TRBV4-1; J: TRBJ2-7; size: once; CDR3: CASSQWDRGTYEQYF; DNA: TGCGCCAGCAGCCAATGGGACAGGGGGACCTACGAGCAGTACTTC
D: TRBD2; V: TRBV5-4; J: TRBJ2-5; size: -; CDR3: CASSLSGLAGRGETQYF; DNA: TGTGCCAGCAGCTTGTCCGGACTAGCGGGAAGGGGAGAGACCCAGTACTTC
D: -; V: TRBV28; J: TRBJ1-5; size: -; CDR3: CASSLEGGRNQPQHF; DNA: TGTGCCAGCAGTTTAGAGGGAGGACGCAATCAGCCCCAGCATTTT
D: -; V: TRBV11-3; J: TRBJ2-1; size: -; CDR3: CASSRTGLTDNEQFF; DNA: TGTGCCAGCAGCCGAACAGGGTTAACCGACAATGAGCAGTTCTTC
D: TRBD1; V: TRBV24-1; J: TRBJ2-3; size: few; CDR3: CATSDVIQGPDTQYF; DNA: TGTGCCACCAGTGATGTAATACAGGGGCCAGATACGCAGTATTTT
D: TRBD2; V: TRBV9; J: TRBJ2-2; size: few; CDR3: CASSVVGAGGMNTGELFF; DNA: TGTGCCAGCAGCGTAGTTGGTGCGGGAGGCATGAACACCGGGGAGCTGTTTTTT
D: TRBD1; V: TRBV7-9; J: TRBJ2-1; size: -; CDR3: CASSPRTGKYNEQFF; DNA: TGTGCCAGCAGCCCTCGGACAGGGAAGTACAATGAGCAGTTCTTC
D: -; V: TRBV29-1; J: TRBJ2-6; size: -; CDR3: CSVLLGNSGANVLTF; DNA: TGCAGCGTCCTTCTAGGCAACTCTGGGGCCAACGTCCTGACTTTC
D: TRBD2; V: TRBV5-5; J: TRBJ2-1; size: once; CDR3: CASSSGLVLDEQFF; DNA: TGTGCCAGCAGCTCCGGACTAGTACTGGATGAGCAGTTCTTC
D: -; V: TRBV6-5; J: TRBJ1-2; size: -; CDR3: CASCQGGGYTF; DNA: TGTGCCAGCTGCCAGGGTGGTGGCTACACCTTC
D: -; V: TRBV7-9; J: TRBJ2-4; size: -; CDR3: CASSRIDRSDKNIQYF; DNA: TGTGCCAGCAGTCGTATCGACAGGTCCGACAAAAACATTCAGTACTTC
D: TRBD2; V: TRBV5-1; J: TRBJ2-1; size: -; CDR3: CASSSGGGPYNEQFF; DNA: TGCGCCAGCAGCTCCGGGGGAGGGCCCTACAATGAGCAGTTCTTC
D: TRBD1; V: TRBV15; J: TRBJ1-3; size: -; CDR3: CATSRGPGQSSGNTIYF; DNA: TGTGCCACCAGCAGAGGTCCGGGACAGAGCTCTGGAAACACCATATATTTT
D: -; V: TRBV9; J: TRBJ1-3; size: -; CDR3: CASSAVGGKVAGNTIYF; DNA: TGTGCCAGCAGCGCCGTTGGAGGGAAAGTCGCTGGAAACACCATATATTTT
D: -; V: TRBV6-1; J: TRBJ1-1; size: -; CDR3: CASSVEAPVMNTEAFF; DNA: TGTGCCAGCAGTGTTGAGGCCCCGGTAATGAACACTGAAGCTTTCTTT
D: -; V: TRBV28; J: TRBJ2-7; size: once; CDR3: CASRHGANSREQYF; DNA: TGTGCCAGCAGGCATGGGGCCAATTCTCGGGAGCAGTACTTC
D: -; V: TRBV29-1; J: TRBJ2-7; size: -; CDR3: CSFTGTRYEQYF; DNA: TGCAGCTTTACAGGGACCCGCTACGAGCAGTACTTC
D: TRBD1; V: TRBV28; J: TRBJ1-1; size: -; CDR3: CASSLLTGAMNTEAFF; DNA: TGTGCCAGCAGTTTATTGACAGGGGCCATGAACACTGAAGCTTTCTTT
D: -; V: TRBV11-2; J: TRBJ2-5; size: -; CDR3: CASSLARETQYF; DNA: TGTGCCAGCAGCTTAGCTAGGGAGACCCAGTACTTC
D: -; V: TRBV27; J: TRBJ2-1; size: -; CDR3: CASSARYNEQFF; DNA: TGTGCCAGCAGTGCGAGGTACAATGAGCAGTTCTTC
D: -; V: TRBV6-5; J: TRBJ2-5; size: few; CDR3: CASRSPPGRGETQYF; DNA: TGTGCCAGCAGATCCCCTCCGGGACGGGGGGAGACCCAGTACTTC
D: -; V: TRBV7-3; J: TRBJ2-1; size: -; CDR3: CASSSSTYNEQFF; DNA: TGTGCCAGCAGCTCCTCCACTTACAATGAGCAGTTCTTC
D: TRBD2; V: TRBV4-1; J: TRBJ2-2; size: -; CDR3: CASSQTGGAGELFF; DNA: TGCGCCAGCAGCCAGACCGGGGGGGCCGGGGAGCTGTTTTTT
D: -; V: TRBV7-9; J: TRBJ2-7; size: few; CDR3: CASSAQYEQYF; DNA: TGTGCCAGCAGCGCGCAATACGAGCAGTACTTC
D: -; V: TRBV12-3/TRBV12-4; J: TRBJ2-5; size: -; CDR3: CASGIADQETQYF; DNA: TGTGCCAGCGGGATAGCGGACCAAGAGACCCAGTACTTC
D: TRBD1; V: TRBV7-9; J: TRBJ2-7; size: -; CDR3: CASSLGTGRYEQYF; DNA: TGTGCCAGCAGCTTAGGGACAGGGAGGTACGAGCAGTACTTC
D: -; V: TRBV9; J: TRBJ2-6; size: -; CDR3: CASSWQDSGANVLTF; DNA: TGTGCCAGCAGTTGGCAGGACTCTGGGGCCAACGTCCTGACTTTC
D: -; V: TRBV5-1; J: TRBJ1-4; size: -; CDR3: CASSLQGSSNEKLFF; DNA: TGCGCCAGCAGCTTACAGGGTTCATCTAATGAAAAACTGTTTTTT
D: TRBD2; V: TRBV2; J: TRBJ2-7; size: -; CDR3: CASNSFQRDSSEQYF; DNA: TGTGCCAGCAACTCTTTCCAGCGGGACTCAAGCGAGCAGTACTTC